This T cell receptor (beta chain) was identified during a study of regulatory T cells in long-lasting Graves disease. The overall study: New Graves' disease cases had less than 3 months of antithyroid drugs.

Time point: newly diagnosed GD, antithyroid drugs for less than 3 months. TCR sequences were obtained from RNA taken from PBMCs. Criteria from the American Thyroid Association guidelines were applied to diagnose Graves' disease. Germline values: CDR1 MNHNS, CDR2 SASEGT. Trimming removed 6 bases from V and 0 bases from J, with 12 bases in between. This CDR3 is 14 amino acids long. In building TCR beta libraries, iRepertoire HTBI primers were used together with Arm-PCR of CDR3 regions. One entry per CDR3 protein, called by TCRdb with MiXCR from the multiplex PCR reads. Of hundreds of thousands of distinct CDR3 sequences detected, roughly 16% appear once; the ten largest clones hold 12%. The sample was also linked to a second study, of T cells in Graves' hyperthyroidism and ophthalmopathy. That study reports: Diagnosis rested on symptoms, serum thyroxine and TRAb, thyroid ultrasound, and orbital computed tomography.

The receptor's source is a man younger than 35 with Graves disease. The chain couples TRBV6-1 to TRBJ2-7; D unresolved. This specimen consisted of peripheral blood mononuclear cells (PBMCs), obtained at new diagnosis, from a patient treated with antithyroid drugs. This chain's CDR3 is CASSLFDVSYEQYF. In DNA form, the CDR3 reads TGTGCCAGCAGCCTCTTCGACGTCTCCTACGAGCAGTACTTC.